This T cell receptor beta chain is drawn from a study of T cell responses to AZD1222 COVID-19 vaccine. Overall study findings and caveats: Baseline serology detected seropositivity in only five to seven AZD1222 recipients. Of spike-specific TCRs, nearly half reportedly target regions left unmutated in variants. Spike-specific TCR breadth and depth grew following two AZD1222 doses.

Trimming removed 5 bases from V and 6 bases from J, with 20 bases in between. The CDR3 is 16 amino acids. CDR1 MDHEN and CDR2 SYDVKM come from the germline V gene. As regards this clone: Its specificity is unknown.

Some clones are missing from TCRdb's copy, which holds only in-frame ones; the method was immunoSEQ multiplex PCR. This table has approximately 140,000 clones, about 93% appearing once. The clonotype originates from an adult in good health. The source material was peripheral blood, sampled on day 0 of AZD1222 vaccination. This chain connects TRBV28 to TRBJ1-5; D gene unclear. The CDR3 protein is CASSTGPPYASQPQHF. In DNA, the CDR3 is TGTGCCAGCAGTACCGGGCCCCCCTACGCTAGTCAGCCCCAGCATTTT.